One and the same sample provided the 21 T cell receptor beta chains below, sequenced in a study of brain T cells in children with intractable seizures. Libraries were prepared by immunoSEQ multiplex PCR; TCRdb keeps only in-frame clonotypes and omits some of them. Of just under 65,000 clones listed, 95% to 96% are singletons. The sequences come from peripheral blood, collected at surgery. The source of these receptors is a boy under two years old with focal cortical dysplasia and intractable seizures.

V and J are TRBV5-5 and TRBJ1-2; D is perhaps TRBD1 (6 bases). CDR1 and CDR2 from the germline V gene are SGHKS and YYEKEE (reference sequence). This CDR3 comprises 17 residues. The V end lost 0 bases, the J end lost 8 bases, and 23 bases lay between the germline ends. In DNA form, the CDR3 reads TGTGCCAGCAGCTTGGCCGTCGCGGCAGGGGTATCGGGGGGCTACACCTTC. The encoded protein is CASSLAVAAGVSGGYTF.

V gene TRBV10-3 combines with J gene TRBJ2-1; 9 nucleotides align to TRBD2. Germline V gene data show CDR1 as ENHRY and CDR2 as SYGVKD. The V and J ends lost 10 bases and 1 base, in that order; junction bases with no gene match: 11. This CDR3 spans 16 amino acids. DNA of the CDR3: TGTGCCACCGGGCGGGGGGGCGCGGGATCCTACAATGAGCAGTTCTTC. Its translation: CATGRGGAGSYNEQFF.

The CDR3 nucleotides are TGTGCCACCTATTCTTTTGGGCTAGGGAACACTGAAGCTTTCTTT. Amino acid sequence: CATYSFGLGNTEAFF. The chain combines TRBV19 with TRBJ1-1; D gene uncertain. The CDR3 has 15 amino acids. V lost 10 bases, J lost 1 base, and 19 bases lay in between. Per germline, CDR1 LNHDA and CDR2 SQIVND (reference sequence).

The CDR3 loop is CASSPNRYEQYF. The CDR3 nucleotides read TGTGCCAGCAGCCCAAATCGCTACGAGCAGTACTTC. The chain has TRBV3-1 (or the pseudogene TRBV3-2) and TRBJ2-7; no clear D. The CDR3 covers 12 residues. The germline V gene has CDR1 LGHDT and CDR2 YNNKEL (reference sequence). The V and J ends lost 4 bases and 3 bases respectively, with 7 bases between them.

V usage is TRBV7-4 and J usage is TRBJ1-6; unclear D gene. Germline V gene lookup returns CDR1 SGHVT and CDR2 SQSDAQ. The CDR3 spans 20 residues. V lost 5 bases and J 0 bases, leaving 23 bases between the germline ends. The CDR3 DNA sequence: TGTGCCAGCAGCCCCCAAGCGGGAAAGGATACGAGCTCCTATAATTCACCCCTCCACTTT. This sequence encodes CASSPQAGKDTSSYNSPLHF.

This chain uses TRBV4-3 with TRBJ2-2, with TRBD2 matching 12 bases. V gave up 5 bases and J gave up 4 bases; unmatched junction bases: 5. The CDR3 contains 16 residues. In germline, CDR1 is LGHNA, CDR2 YSLEER. For the CDR3, the DNA is TGCGCCAGCAGCGCTCTGGGACTAGCGGGCACCGGGGAGCTGTTTTTT. The encoded protein is CASSALGLAGTGELFF.

The V and J genes are TRBV19 and TRBJ1-1; no definite D call. This CDR3 contains 14 residues. Trimming took 6 bases from V and 3 from J, leaving 14 bases between them. The germline gives CDR1 LNHDA, CDR2 SQIVND (reference sequence). This CDR3 reads CASSDKGRHTEAFF. In DNA form, the CDR3 reads TGTGCCAGTAGCGACAAAGGACGGCACACTGAAGCTTTCTTT.

CDR3 coding DNA: TGCAGCGTCCGGACAGGCGGTCGGACTGAAGCTTTCTTT. Amino acids: CSVRTGGRTEAFF. This chain connects TRBV29-1 to TRBJ1-1, with 7 bases matching TRBD1. Germline CDR1 and CDR2: SQVTM and ANQGSEA. V lost 6 bases and J lost 5; bases outside the gene matches: 9. This CDR3 is built from 13 residues.

The rearrangement uses TRBV12-3 or TRBV12-4 and TRBJ2-5; 7 positions agree with TRBD1. The CDR3 covers 12 residues. V was clipped by 6 bases and J by 6 bases; unmatched bases: 4. The CDR3 here is CASSQGVKTQYF. The CDR3 DNA reads TGTGCCAGCAGCCAGGGGGTGAAGACCCAGTACTTC.

This chain joins TRBV28 and TRBJ2-7, with 8 bases fitting TRBD2. With V trimmed by 2 bases and J by 4 bases, 4 bases remained unmatched. CDR1 is MDHEN, CDR2 SYDVKM, per germline. The CDR3 loop spans 14 amino acids. CDR3 bases: TGTGCCAGCAGTTTAATCGGGAGGGAGTACGAGCAGTACTTC. Its protein is CASSLIGREYEQYF.

This sequence joins TRBV11-3 and TRBJ2-2; D gene uncertain. V was trimmed by 0 bases and J by 7 bases, leaving 12 bases between them. Per the germline V gene, CDR1 is SGHNT and CDR2 is YENEEA. The CDR3 contains 15 residues. In DNA, the CDR3 is TGTGCCAGCAGCTTAGACACCCCCAGTGGCGGGGAGCTGTTTTTT. Protein: CASSLDTPSGGELFF.

J is TRBJ2-3 and V is TRBV5-6, with no clear D. V gave up 4 bases and J gave up 3 bases, with 3 bases separating them. The CDR3 contains 11 residues. Germline V gene lookup returns CDR1 SGHDT and CDR2 YYEEEE. CDR3: CASSQTDTQYF. The CDR3 DNA follows: TGTGCCAGCAGCCAAACAGATACGCAGTATTTT. Looking up the rest from reference TRBV5-6 and TRBJ2-3 gives the full variable domain: DAGVTQSPTHLIKTRGQQVTLRCSPKSGHDTVSWYQQALGQGPQFIFQYYEEEERQRGNFPDRFSGHQFPNYSSELNVNALLLGDSALYLCASSQTDTQYFGPGTRLTVL.

This clone was recorded only once. The chain uses TRBV10-3 and TRBJ1-6, with 7 nucleotides matching TRBD1. Trimming removed 6 bases from V and 7 bases from J; junction bases left unmatched: 3. This CDR3 has 13 amino acids. Germline V gene sequence: CDR1 ENHRY, CDR2 SYGVKD. CDR3 in amino acids: CAIRGQPNSPLHF. The CDR3, as DNA: TGTGCCATCAGGGGACAGCCCAATTCACCCCTCCACTTT.

This rearrangement joins TRBV7-9 to TRBJ2-1; 8 bases line up with TRBD2. Germline CDR1 reads SEHNR; CDR2 reads FQNEAQ (reference sequence). V was clipped by 4 bases and J by 2 bases; unmatched bases: 10. The CDR3 has 17 amino acids. Written as DNA, the CDR3 is TGTGCCAGCAGCTCGCCCCTTTTAGCGGGGCCCTACAATGAGCAGTTCTTC. Encoded protein: CASSSPLLAGPYNEQFF.

This clone was detected only once. The rearrangement joins TRBV3-1 (or the pseudogene TRBV3-2) to TRBJ1-2; 10 nucleotides match TRBD1. Trimming removed 1 base from V and 4 bases from J; junction bases left unmatched: 0. Germline V CDR1 and CDR2: LGHDT, YNNKEL (reference sequence). The CDR3 length is 14 residues. CDR3 bases: TGTGCCAGCAGCCAAGGACAGGGGGCCTATGGCTACACCTTC. Residues: CASSQGQGAYGYTF.

V gene TRBV2 combines with J gene TRBJ2-2, with D unresolved. The germline V and J ends were trimmed by 6 bases and 3 bases, with 11 bases remaining between them. The length of the CDR3 is 14 residues. Germline V gene sequence: CDR1 SNHLY, CDR2 FYNNEI. This chain's CDR3 is CASRTSSHTGELFF. The CDR3 region has the DNA TGTGCCAGCAGAACGTCTAGTCACACCGGGGAGCTGTTTTTT.

The J gene is TRBJ1-1, the V gene TRBV12-3 or TRBV12-4, with no clear D. Trimming shortened V by 4 bases and J by 5 bases, and 5 bases separated the two germline ends. The CDR3 length is 11 residues. The CDR3 DNA is TGTGCCAGCAGTTACTTAACTGAAGCTTTCTTT. The encoded protein is CASSYLTEAFF.

The gene calls are TRBV5-1 and TRBJ2-3; a possible D gene is TRBD1 (5 bases). Germline V lookup: CDR1 SGHRS, CDR2 YFSETQ. Trimming took 5 bases from V and 0 from J, leaving 10 bases between them. CDR3 length: 14 residues. The CDR3 DNA reads as TGCGCCAGCAGGATGACAGTTAGCACAGATACGCAGTATTTT. This codes for CASRMTVSTDTQYF.

In nucleotides, the CDR3 is TGTGCCAGCATCAGACAGGGCGAGGGCTCCTACGAGCAGTACTTC. Translating it yields CASIRQGEGSYEQYF. The J gene is TRBJ2-7, the V gene TRBV6-5, with TRBD1 matching over 7 bases. The CDR3 has 15 amino acids. Trimming cost V 7 bases and J 0 bases; bases outside gene matches: 9. CDR1 is MNHEY and CDR2 is SVGAGI in the germline V gene.

This chain joins TRBV5-6 and TRBJ1-3; a weak D match, TRBD1 (5 bases). Germline V lookup: CDR1 SGHDT, CDR2 YYEEEE. The CDR3 has 14 amino acids. V was trimmed by 2 bases and J by 4 bases, leaving 10 bases between them. CDR3 loop: CASSFQGSGNTIYF. DNA of the CDR3: TGTGCCAGCAGCTTCCAGGGCTCCGGAAACACCATATATTTT.

This chain joins TRBV28 and TRBJ1-2; D ambiguous. The CDR3 is made up of 13 amino acids. The germline CDR1 and CDR2 sequences are MDHEN and SYDVKM. V was clipped by 2 bases and J by 3 bases, with 7 bases between them. CDR3: CASSLIRYYGYTF. For the CDR3, the DNA is TGTGCCAGCAGTTTAATCCGATACTATGGCTACACCTTC.